Listed here is a single T cell receptor beta chain. Other DNA sequences of this sample code for an identical CDR3. Autoimmune disease history or systemic immunosuppression meant exclusion. These data belong to a study of OX40 agonist ivuxolimab in advanced cancers. The protocol was immunoSEQ multiplex PCR, while the TCRdb copy is restricted to in-frame clones and leaves out a portion. The data show about 20,000 clones, less than 90% seen once. From germline, CDR1 is SGDLS and CDR2 YYNGEE. The V gene lost 5 bases and the J gene lost 0 bases, with 15 bases spanning the gap. The CDR3 is 15 amino acids. Source: CD4+ or CD8+ T cells sorted from blood, taken in a trial of the OX40 agonist ivuxolimab. The gene calls are TRBV9 and TRBJ2-7; D might be TRBD2 (5 bases). The sequence came from an adult with an advanced solid tumor such as melanoma, head and neck, liver or kidney cancer. The CDR3 bases are TGTGCCAGCAGTCCCCTCCGAGGGTCCTCCTACGAGCAGTACTTC. Translating it yields CASSPLRGSSYEQYF.